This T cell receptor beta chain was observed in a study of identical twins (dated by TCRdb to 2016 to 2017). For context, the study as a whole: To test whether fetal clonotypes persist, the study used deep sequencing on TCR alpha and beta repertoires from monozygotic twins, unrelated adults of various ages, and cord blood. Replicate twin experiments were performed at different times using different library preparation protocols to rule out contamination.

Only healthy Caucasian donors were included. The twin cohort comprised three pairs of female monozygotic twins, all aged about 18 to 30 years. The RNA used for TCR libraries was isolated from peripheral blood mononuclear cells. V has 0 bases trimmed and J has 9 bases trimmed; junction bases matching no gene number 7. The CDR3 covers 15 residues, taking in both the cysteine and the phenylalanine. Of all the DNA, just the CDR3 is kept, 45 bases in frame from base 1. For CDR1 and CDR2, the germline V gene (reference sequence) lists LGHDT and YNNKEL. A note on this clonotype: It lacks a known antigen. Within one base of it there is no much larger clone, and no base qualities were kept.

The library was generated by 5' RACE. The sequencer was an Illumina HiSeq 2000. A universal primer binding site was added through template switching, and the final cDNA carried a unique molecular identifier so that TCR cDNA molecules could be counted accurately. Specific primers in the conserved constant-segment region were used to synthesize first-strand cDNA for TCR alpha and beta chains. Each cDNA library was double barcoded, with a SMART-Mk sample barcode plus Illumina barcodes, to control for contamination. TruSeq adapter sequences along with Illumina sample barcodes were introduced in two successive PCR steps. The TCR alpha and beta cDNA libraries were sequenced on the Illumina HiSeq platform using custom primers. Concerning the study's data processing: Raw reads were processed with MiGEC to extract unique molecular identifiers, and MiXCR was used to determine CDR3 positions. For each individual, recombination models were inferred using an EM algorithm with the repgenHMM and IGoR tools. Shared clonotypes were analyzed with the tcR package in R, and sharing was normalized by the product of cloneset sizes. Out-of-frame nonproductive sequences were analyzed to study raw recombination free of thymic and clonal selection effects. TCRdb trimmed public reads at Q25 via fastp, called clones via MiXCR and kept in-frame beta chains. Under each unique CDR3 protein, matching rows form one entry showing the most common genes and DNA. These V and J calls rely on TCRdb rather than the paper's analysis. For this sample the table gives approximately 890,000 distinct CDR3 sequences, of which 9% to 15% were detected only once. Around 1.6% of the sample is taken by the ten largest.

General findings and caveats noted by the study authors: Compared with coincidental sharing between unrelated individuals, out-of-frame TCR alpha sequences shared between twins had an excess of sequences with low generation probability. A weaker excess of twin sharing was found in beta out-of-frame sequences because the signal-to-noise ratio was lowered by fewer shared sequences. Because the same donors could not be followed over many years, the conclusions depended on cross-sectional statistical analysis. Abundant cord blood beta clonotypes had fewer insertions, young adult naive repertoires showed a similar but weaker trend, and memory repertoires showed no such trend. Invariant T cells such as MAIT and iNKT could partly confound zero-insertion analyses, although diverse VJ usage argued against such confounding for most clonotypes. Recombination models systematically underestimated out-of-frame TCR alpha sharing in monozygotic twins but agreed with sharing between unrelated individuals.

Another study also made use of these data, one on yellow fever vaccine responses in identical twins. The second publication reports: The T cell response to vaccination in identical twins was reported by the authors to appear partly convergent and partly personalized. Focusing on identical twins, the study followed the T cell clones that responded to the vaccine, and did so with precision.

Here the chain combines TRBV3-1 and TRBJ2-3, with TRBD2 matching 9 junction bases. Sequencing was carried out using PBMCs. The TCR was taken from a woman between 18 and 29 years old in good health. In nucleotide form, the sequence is TGTGCCAGCAGCCAAGATACGACGCGGGGGGGGACGCAGTATTTT. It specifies CASSQDTTRGGTQYF.